This T cell receptor (beta chain) was identified during a study of CD8 T cells in Susac syndrome. The CDR3 runs to 15 residues. The germline gives CDR1 KGHSH, CDR2 LQKENI. V dropped 2 bases and J dropped 4; count of bases not matched to a gene: 5. With random hexamers, roughly 0.45 to 1 ug RNA was reverse transcribed. Amplification of TCR beta CDR3 was carried out by immunoSEQ multiplex PCR, which covered 54 Vbeta and 13 Jbeta segments. MiXCR was run by TCRdb on the immunoSEQ multiplex PCR reads, yielding one entry per CDR3 protein. The repertoire consists of 150,000 to 200,000 distinct CDR3 sequences, with approximately 96% occurring once and the leading ten covering 0.093%. TCR beta sequences were obtained from blood CD8+ and CD4+ T cells. The TEMRA cells underwent FACS enrichment, while the CD8+ and CD4+ T cells underwent negative isolation.

Sequenced sample: CD4+ T cells from PBMCs. The clonotype comes from a human donor with multiple sclerosis. This sequence joins TRBV18 and TRBJ2-7; 10 bases are a match to TRBD1. The CDR3 loop is CASSPSGQGLYEQYF. CDR3 nucleotide sequence: TGTGCCAGCTCACCATCGGGACAGGGGTTGTACGAGCAGTACTTC.